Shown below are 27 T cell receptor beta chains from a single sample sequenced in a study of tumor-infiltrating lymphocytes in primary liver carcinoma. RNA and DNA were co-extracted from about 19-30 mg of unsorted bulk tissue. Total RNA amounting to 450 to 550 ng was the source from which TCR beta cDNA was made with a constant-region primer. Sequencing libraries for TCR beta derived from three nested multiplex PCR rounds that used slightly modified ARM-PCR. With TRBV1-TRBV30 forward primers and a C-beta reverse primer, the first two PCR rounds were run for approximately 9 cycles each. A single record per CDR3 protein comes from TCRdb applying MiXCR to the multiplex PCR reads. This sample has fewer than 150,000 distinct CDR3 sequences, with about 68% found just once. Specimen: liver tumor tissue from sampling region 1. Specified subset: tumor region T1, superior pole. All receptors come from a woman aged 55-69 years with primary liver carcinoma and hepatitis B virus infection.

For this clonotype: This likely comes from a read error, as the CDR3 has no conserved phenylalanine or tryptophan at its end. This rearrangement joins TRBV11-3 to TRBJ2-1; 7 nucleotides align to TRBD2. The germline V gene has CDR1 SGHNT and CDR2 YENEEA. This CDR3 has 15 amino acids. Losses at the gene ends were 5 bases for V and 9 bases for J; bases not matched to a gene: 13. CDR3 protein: CASSIGTSGKLEQFL. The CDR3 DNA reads TGTGCCAGCAGCATAGGAACCAGCGGGAAGCTTGAGCAGTTCCTC.

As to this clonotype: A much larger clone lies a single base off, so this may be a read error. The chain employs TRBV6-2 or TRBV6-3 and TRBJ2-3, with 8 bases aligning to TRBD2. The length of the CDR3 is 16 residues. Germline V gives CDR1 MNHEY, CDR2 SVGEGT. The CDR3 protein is CVSSYGAGGMTDTQYF. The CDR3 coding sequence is TGTGTCAGCAGTTACGGGGCGGGAGGCATGACAGATACGCAGTATTTT.

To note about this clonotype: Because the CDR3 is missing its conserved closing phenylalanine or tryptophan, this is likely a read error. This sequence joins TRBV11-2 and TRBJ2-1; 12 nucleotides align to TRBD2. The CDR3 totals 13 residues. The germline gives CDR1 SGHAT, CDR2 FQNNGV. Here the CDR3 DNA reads TGTGCTGGCAGCTGGACTAGCGGGGCAGAGCAGTTCTGC. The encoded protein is CAGSWTSGAEQFC.

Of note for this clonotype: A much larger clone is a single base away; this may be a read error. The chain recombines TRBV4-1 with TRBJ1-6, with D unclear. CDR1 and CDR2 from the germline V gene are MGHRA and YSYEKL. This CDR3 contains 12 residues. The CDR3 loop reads CASSQGRAPLQF. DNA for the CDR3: TGCGCCAGCAGCCAGGGGAGGGCACCCCTCCAATTT.

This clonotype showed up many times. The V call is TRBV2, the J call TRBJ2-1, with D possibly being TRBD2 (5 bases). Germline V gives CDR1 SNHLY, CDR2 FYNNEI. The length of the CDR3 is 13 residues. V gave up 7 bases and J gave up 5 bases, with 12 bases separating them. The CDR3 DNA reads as TGTGCCAGCAATTACCTCGGGAACAATGAGCAGTTCTTC. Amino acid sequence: CASNYLGNNEQFF.

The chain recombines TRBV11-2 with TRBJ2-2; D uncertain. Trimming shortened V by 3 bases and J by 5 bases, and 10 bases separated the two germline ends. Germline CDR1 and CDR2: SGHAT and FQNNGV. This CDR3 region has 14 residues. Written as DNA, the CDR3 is TGTGCCAGCAGCTTGGATCCAAATACCGGGGAGCTGTTTTTT. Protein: CASSLDPNTGELFF.

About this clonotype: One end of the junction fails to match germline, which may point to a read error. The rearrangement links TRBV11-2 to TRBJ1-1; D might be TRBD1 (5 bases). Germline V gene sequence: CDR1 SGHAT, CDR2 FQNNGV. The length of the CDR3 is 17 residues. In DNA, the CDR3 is TGTGCCAGCAGGACTGCAGGGTTAGCCCGAATGAACGCTGAAGCTTTCTTT. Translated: CASRTAGLARMNAEAFF.

This chain's CDR3 is CASSESPTSGRSYEQFF. CDR3 nucleotide sequence: TGTGCCAGCAGTGAGTCCCCCACTAGCGGGAGGTCCTATGAGCAGTTCTTC. The chain has TRBV25-1 and TRBJ2-1, with 12 nucleotides matching TRBD2. Germline trimming cut 3 bases from V and 8 bases from J; bases unmatched to any gene: 11. Germline loops: CDR1 MGHDK, CDR2 SYGVNS. This CDR3 is built from 17 residues.

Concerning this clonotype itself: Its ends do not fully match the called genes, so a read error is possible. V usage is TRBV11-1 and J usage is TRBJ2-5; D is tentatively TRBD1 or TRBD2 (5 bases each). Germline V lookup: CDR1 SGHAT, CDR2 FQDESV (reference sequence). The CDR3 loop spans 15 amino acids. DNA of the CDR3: TGTGCCAGCAGCAGGGGTCTCCGGGGCCAAGAGACCCAGTACTTT. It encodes CASSRGLRGQETQYF.

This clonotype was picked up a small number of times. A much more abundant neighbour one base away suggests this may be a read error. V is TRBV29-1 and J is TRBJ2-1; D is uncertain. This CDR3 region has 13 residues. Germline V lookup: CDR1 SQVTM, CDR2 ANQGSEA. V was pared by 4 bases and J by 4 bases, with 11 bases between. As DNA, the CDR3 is TGCAGCGTTGGCTTGACCTCGTACAATGAGCAGTTCTTC. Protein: CSVGLTSYNEQFF.

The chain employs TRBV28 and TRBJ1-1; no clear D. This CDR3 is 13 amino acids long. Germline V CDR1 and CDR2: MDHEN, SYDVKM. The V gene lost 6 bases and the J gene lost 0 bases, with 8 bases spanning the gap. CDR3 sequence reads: CASSLPVNTEAFF. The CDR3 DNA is TGTGCCAGCAGCCTTCCCGTGAACACTGAAGCTTTCTTT.

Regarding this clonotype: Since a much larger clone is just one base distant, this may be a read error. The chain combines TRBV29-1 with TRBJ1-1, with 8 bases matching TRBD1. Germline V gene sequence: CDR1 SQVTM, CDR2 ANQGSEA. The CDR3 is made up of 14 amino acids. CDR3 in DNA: TGCAGCGCTCGATCGGCCGGGACAGGAGGAGAAGCTTCCTTT. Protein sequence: CSARSAGTGGEASF. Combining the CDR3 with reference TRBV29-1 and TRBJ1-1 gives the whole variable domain SAVISQKPSRDICQRGTSLTIQCQVDSQVTMMFWYRQQPGQSLTLIATANQGSEATYESGFVIDKFPISRPNLTFSTLTVSNMSPEDSSIYLCSARSAGTGGEASFGQGTRLTVV.

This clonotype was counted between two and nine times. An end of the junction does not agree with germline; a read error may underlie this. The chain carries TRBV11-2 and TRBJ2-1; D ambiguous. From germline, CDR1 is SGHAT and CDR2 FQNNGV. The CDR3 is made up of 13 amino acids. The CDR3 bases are TGTGCCGGCAGCATTGACGCCTACAATGAGCAGTTCTTC. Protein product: CAGSIDAYNEQFF. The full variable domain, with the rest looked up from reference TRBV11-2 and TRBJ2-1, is EAGVAQSPRYKIIEKRQSVAFWCNPISGHATLYWYQQILGQGPKLLIQFQNNGVVDDSQLPKDRFSAERLKGVDSTLKIQPAKLEDSAVYLCAGSIDAYNEQFFGPGTRLTVL.

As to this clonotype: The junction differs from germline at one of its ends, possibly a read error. This CDR3 reads CASSLVPSGRIEGIQYF. Here the CDR3 DNA reads TGCGCCAGCAGCTTAGTTCCCAGCGGGAGGATCGAGGGGATCCAGTACTTC. The chain couples TRBV11-2 to TRBJ2-5, with TRBD2 matching over 9 bases. The CDR3 extends over 17 amino acids. Germline CDR1 SGHAT, CDR2 FQNNGV.

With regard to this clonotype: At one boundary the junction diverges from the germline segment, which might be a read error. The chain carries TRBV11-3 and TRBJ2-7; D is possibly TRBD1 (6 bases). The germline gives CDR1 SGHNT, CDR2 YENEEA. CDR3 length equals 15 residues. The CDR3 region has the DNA TGTGCCATCAGCTTAGTTGGGACACCATCCTACGAGCAGTACTTC. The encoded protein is CAISLVGTPSYEQYF.

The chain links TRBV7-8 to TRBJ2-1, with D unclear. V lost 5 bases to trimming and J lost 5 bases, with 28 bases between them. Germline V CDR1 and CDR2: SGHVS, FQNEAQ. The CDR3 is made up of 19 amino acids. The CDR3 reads CASSPTPGQLTRKNNEQFF. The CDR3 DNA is TGTGCCAGCAGCCCGACCCCGGGTCAGCTTACCCGAAAAAACAATGAGCAGTTCTTC.

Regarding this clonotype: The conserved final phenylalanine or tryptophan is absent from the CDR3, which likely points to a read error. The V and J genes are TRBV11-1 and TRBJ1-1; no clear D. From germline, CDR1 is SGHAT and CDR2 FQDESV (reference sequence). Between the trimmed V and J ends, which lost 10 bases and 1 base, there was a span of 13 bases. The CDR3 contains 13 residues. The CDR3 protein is CATSAVKNTEAFL. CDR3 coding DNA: TGTGCCACCAGTGCTGTCAAGAACACTGAAGCTTTCCTT.

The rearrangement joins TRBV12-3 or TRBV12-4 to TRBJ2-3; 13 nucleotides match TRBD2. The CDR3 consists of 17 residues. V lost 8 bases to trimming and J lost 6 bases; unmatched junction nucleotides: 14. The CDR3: CASGLGGLAGVLDTQYF. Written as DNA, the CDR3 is TGTGCCAGCGGCCTCGGAGGACTAGCGGGAGTTCTCGATACGCAGTATTTT.

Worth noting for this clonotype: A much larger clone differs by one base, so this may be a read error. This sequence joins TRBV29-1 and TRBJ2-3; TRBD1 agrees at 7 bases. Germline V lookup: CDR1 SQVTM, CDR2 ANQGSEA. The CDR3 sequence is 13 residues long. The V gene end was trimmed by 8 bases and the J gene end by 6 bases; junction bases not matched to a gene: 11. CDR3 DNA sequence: TGCAGCCTTGGGACAGAAATTTGGGATACGCAGTATTTT. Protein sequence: CSLGTEIWDTQYF.

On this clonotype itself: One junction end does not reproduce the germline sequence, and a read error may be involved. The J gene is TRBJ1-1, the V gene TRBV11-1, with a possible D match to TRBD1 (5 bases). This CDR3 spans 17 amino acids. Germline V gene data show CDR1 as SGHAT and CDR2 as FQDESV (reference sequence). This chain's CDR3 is CASCLVGTGAMNTEAFF. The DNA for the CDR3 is TGTGCCAGCTGCTTAGTGGGAACAGGAGCGATGAACACTGAAGCTTTCTTT.

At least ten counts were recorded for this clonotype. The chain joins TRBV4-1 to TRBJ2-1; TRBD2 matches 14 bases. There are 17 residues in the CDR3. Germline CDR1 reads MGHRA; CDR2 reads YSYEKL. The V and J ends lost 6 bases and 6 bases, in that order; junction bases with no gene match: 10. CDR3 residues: CASSPRVGLAGGNEQFF. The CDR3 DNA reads TGCGCCAGCAGTCCAAGAGTAGGACTAGCGGGAGGCAATGAGCAGTTCTTC.

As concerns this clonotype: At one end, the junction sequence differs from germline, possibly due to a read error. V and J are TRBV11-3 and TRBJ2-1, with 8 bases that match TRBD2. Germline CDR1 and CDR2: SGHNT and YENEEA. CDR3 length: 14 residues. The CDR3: CASSLGAGGFGQFF. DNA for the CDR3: TGCGCCAGCAGCTTAGGCGCGGGAGGATTCGGGCAATTCTTC.

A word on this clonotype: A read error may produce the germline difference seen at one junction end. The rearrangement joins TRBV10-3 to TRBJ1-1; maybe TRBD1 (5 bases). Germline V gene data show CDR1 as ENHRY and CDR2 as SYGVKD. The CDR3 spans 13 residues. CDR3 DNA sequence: TGTGCCACCCGGACACGATTGAACACTGAGGCTTTCTTT. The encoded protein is CATRTRLNTEAFF.

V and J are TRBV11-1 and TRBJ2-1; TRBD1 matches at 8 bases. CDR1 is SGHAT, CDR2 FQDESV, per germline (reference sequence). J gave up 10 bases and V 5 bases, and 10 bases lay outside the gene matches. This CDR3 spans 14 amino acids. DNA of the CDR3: TGTGCCAGCAGCGTGAACAGGACAGGGCGGGAGCAGTTCTTC. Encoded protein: CASSVNRTGREQFF.

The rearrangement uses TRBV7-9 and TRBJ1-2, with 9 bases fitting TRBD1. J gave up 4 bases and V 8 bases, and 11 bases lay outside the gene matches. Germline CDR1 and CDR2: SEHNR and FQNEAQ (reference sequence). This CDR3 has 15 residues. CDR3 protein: CASGAGTGSSYGYTF. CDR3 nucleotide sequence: TGTGCCAGCGGCGCCGGGACAGGGTCTTCCTATGGCTACACCTTC.

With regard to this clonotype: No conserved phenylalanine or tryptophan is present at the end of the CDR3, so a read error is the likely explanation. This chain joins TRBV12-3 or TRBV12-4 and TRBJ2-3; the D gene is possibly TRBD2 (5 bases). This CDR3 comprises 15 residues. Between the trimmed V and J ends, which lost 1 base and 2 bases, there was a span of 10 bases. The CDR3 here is CASSLDFGITDTQYL. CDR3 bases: TGTGCCAGCAGTTTAGATTTCGGGATCACAGATACGCAGTATCTT.

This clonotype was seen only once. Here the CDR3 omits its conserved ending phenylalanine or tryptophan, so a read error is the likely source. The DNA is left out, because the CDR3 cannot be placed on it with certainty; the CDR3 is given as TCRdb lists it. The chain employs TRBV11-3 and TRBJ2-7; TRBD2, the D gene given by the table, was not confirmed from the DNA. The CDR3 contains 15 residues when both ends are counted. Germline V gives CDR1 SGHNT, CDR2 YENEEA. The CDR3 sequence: CASSLEPGGAWEQYS.